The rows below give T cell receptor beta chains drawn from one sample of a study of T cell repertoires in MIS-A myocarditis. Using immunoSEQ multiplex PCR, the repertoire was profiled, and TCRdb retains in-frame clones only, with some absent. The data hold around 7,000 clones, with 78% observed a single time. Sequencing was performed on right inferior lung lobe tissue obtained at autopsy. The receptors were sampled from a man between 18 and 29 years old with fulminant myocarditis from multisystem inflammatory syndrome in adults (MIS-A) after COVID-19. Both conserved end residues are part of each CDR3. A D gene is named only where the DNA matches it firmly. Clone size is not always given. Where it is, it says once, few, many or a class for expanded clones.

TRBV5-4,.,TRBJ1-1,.,CASSFAVGNTEAFF,TGTGCCAGCAGCTTCGCGGTGGGGAACACTGAAGCTTTCTTT
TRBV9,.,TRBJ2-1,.,CASSVGKRDNEQFF,TGTGCCAGCAGCGTAGGAAAGCGGGACAATGAGCAGTTCTTC
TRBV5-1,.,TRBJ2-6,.,CASSPSPSGANVLTF,TGCGCCAGCAGCCCTTCACCGTCTGGGGCCAACGTCCTGACTTTC
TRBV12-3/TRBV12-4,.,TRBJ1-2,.,CASAWDRYAGYTF,TGTGCCAGCGCCTGGGACCGCTACGCTGGCTACACCTTC
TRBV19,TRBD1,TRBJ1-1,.,CASSLQGRGTEAFF,TGTGCCAGTAGTCTACAGGGGAGAGGGACTGAAGCTTTCTTT
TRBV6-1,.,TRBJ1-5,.,CASSEMWGKQPQHF,TGTGCCAGCAGTGAAATGTGGGGAAAACAGCCCCAGCATTTT
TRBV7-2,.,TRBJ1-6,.,CASSFGPGEFLHF,TGTGCCAGCAGCTTTGGCCCAGGGGAGTTCCTCCACTTT
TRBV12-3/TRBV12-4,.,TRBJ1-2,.,CASSQSRGYGYTF,TGTGCCAGCAGTCAATCGAGGGGCTATGGCTACACCTTC
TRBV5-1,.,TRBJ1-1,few,CASSLVVLVDGPRRDEAFF,TGCGCCAGCAGCTTGGTAGTATTGGTCGATGGACCCCGGAGAGATGAAGCTTTCTTT
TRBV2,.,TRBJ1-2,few,CASLDRTLYGYTF,TGTGCCAGCCTTGACAGGACCCTCTATGGCTACACCTTC
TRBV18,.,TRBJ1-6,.,CASSPRGDNYNSPLHF,TGTGCCAGCTCACCCAGGGGCGATAACTATAATTCACCCCTCCACTTT
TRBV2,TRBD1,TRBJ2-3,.,CASSPPPGTGVVGTDTQYF,TGTGCCAGCAGTCCTCCCCCCGGGACAGGGGTGGTGGGCACAGATACGCAGTATTTT
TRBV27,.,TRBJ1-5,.,CASSLQGTGQPQHF,TGTGCCAGCAGTTTACAGGGTACGGGTCAGCCCCAGCATTTT
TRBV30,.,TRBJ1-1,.,CACGGSRLNTEAFF,TGTGCCTGTGGAGGCAGCAGATTGAACACTGAAGCTTTCTTT
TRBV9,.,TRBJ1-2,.,CASSPESQIYGYTF,TGTGCCAGCAGCCCAGAGTCCCAGATCTATGGCTACACCTTC
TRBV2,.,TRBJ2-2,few,CATTNTGELFF,TGTGCCACCACTAACACCGGGGAGCTGTTTTTT